This T cell receptor (beta chain) was recorded in a study of cytomegalovirus exposure and HLA in healthy donors. Overall study results and limits: Reports showed the classifier diagnosing cytomegalovirus status with high specificity and sensitivity.

The CDR3 runs to 15 residues. Trimming shortened V by 1 base and J by 6 bases, and 13 bases separated the two germline ends. Germline V CDR1 and CDR2: KGHSH, LQKENI. The donors were in the roughly 130-subject validation cohort, distinct from the roughly 600-subject first cohort. Concerning this clone itself: Its matching antigen is unknown.

Repertoires were generated with immunoSEQ multiplex PCR, while TCRdb's copy carries only in-frame clones and drops some. The table shows about 150,000 clones, with approximately 90% occurring only once. V gene TRBV18 combines with J gene TRBJ2-1; TRBD2 might be the D (6 bases). Material: PBMCs. This receptor was identified in a young man in good health and CMV-seropositive. CDR3 sequence: CASSPQEGGGNEQFF. CDR3 DNA sequence: TGTGCCAGCTCACCACAGGAGGGAGGAGGCAATGAGCAGTTCTTC.